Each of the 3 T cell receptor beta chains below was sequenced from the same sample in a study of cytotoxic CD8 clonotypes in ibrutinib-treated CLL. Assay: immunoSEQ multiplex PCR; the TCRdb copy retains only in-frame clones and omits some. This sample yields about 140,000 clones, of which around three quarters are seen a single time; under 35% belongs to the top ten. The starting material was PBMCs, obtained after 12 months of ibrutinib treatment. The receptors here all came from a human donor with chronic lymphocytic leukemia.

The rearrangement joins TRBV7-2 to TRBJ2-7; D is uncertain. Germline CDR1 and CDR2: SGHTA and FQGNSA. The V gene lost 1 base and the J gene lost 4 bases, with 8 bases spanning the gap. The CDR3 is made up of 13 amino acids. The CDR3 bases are TGTGCCAGCAGCTTAGATGGCAAATACGAGCAGTACTTC. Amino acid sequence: CASSLDGKYEQYF.

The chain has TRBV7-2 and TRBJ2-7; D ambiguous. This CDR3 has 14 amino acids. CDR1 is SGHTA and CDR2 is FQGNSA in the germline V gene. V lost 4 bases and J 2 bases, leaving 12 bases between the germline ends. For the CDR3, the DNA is TGTGCCAGCAGCTCCTTGACCGCAACCTACGAGCAGTACTTC. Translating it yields CASSSLTATYEQYF.

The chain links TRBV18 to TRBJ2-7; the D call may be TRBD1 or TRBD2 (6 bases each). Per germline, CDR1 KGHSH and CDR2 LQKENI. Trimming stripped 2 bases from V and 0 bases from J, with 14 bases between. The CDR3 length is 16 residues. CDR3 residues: CASSPMGGSNSYEQYF. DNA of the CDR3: TGTGCCAGCTCACCAATGGGGGGCAGTAACTCCTACGAGCAGTACTTC. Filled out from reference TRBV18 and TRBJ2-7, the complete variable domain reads NAGVMQNPRHLVRRRGQEARLRCSPMKGHSHVYWYRQLPEEGLKFMVYLQKENIIDESGMPKERFSAEFPKEGPSILRIQQVVRGDSAAYFCASSPMGGSNSYEQYFGPGTRLTVT.